Listed here are 20 T cell receptor beta chains from one sample, sequenced in a study of shared clonotypes between healthy human individuals. CD8 cells regarded as naive lacked CD45RO, were positively chosen for CCR7, and omitted terminally differentiated effector memory CD45RA+ cells. The table came from immunoSEQ multiplex PCR; TCRdb's copy has only in-frame clones and leaves some out. The repertoire holds roughly 2.1 million clones, with around 93% as singletons. Sequenced sample: naive CD8+ T cells from PBMCs. The receptors here all came from a man aged 18-30 years in good health. Some clones in this sample may be carry-over from other donors' samples.

This chain uses TRBV9 with TRBJ1-1, with D perhaps matching TRBD1 (6 bases). V lost 0 bases and J 0 bases, leaving 15 bases between the germline ends. This CDR3 spans 17 amino acids. CDR1 and CDR2 from the germline V gene are SGDLS and YYNGEE. The CDR3 coding sequence is TGTGCCAGCAGCGTAGCCCCCTTGGACAGACTGAACACTGAAGCTTTCTTT. Residues: CASSVAPLDRLNTEAFF.

As regards this clone: The same CDR3 can be traced to other DNA sequences in this sample. This chain joins TRBV7-9 and TRBJ1-5; D ambiguous. Germline CDR1 and CDR2: SEHNR and FQNEAQ (reference sequence). CDR3 length: 12 amino acids. V lost 5 bases, J lost 0 bases, and 2 bases lay in between. The chain's CDR3 is CASSLSNQPQHF. CDR3 bases: TGTGCCAGCAGCCTTAGCAATCAGCCCCAGCATTTT.

The chain couples TRBV4-2 to TRBJ2-5, with TRBD1 as a possible D gene (5 bases). This CDR3 is built from 13 residues. Trimming pared 2 bases from V and 5 bases from J, leaving 9 bases between. Germline V gene data show CDR1 as LGHNA and CDR2 as YNFKEQ. As DNA, the CDR3 is TGTGCCAGCAGCCAAACCGACAGTGAGACCCAGTACTTC. Amino acids: CASSQTDSETQYF.

The chain has TRBV27 and TRBJ2-3, with D perhaps TRBD1 (7 bases). V was pared by 6 bases and J by 2 bases, with 15 bases between. This CDR3 has 15 residues. CDR1 is MNHEY, CDR2 SMNVEV, per germline (reference sequence). For the CDR3, the DNA is TGTGCCAGCAGCGCGGCAGGGGGGAACACAGATACGCAGTATTTT. Its translation is CASSAAGGNTDTQYF.

The V and J genes are TRBV28 and TRBJ2-5, with 8 bases lining up with TRBD1. This CDR3 spans 16 amino acids. The germline gives CDR1 MDHEN, CDR2 SYDVKM. V lost 2 bases, J lost 4 bases, and 9 bases stayed unmatched. CDR3 DNA: TGTGCCAGCAGTTTAGGGGACAGGCGGGGTGTAGAGACCCAGTACTTC. It is translated as CASSLGDRRGVETQYF.

This chain joins TRBV6-5 and TRBJ1-2; tentatively, D is TRBD1 (6 bases). The germline V gene encodes CDR1 MNHEY and CDR2 SVGAGI. CDR3 length: 15 amino acids. With 0 bases removed from V and 4 bases from J, the gap between germline ends came to 12 bases. The CDR3 sequence: CASSYSLGTSYGYTF. In DNA, the CDR3 is TGTGCCAGCAGTTACTCACTCGGGACAAGCTATGGCTACACCTTC.

This chain joins TRBV9 and TRBJ2-1, with D uncertain. The germline gives CDR1 SGDLS, CDR2 YYNGEE. CDR3 length equals 13 residues. Trimming shortened V by 1 base and J by 5 bases, and 7 bases separated the two germline ends. Here the CDR3 reads CASSVKYDNEQFF. CDR3 DNA: TGTGCCAGCAGCGTAAAGTATGACAATGAGCAGTTCTTC.

The chain's CDR3 is CASSSQPSGSINEQFF. In DNA form, the CDR3 reads TGTGCCAGCAGCTCTCAGCCTAGCGGGAGTATCAATGAGCAGTTCTTC. The genes are TRBV7-6 and TRBJ2-1; 10 bases are a match to TRBD2. CDR3 size: 16 residues. Germline V CDR1 and CDR2: SGHVS, FNYEAQ. Unmatched junction bases numbered 9, after V lost 4 bases and J lost 6 bases.

This clone was picked up a small number of times. This chain links TRBV5-1 with TRBJ1-1, with D uncertain. V lost 4 bases and J 0 bases, leaving 10 bases between the germline ends. The V gene's germline CDR1 is SGHRS and CDR2 YFSETQ. This CDR3 contains 14 residues. CDR3 in DNA: TGCGCCAGCAGCCCGAGGAACTTGAACACTGAAGCTTTCTTT. Its protein product is CASSPRNLNTEAFF.

V and J are TRBV19 and TRBJ2-7; D possibly corresponds to TRBD1 (6 bases). Germline V gene data show CDR1 as LNHDA and CDR2 as SQIVND (reference sequence). The CDR3 length is 15 residues. V lost 6 bases and J lost 0, with 15 bases in between. The CDR3, as DNA: TGTGCCAGTAGCTACTCGACAGGAGTCTCCTACGAGCAGTACTTC. Translating it yields CASSYSTGVSYEQYF.

V usage is TRBV28 and J usage is TRBJ2-7; 10 bases line up with TRBD1. CDR1 and CDR2 (germline): MDHEN, SYDVKM. V trimming: 6 bases; J trimming: 2 bases; junction bases outside the gene matches: 4. The CDR3 covers 14 residues. The CDR3 protein is CASRRDRGPYEQYF. The CDR3 DNA sequence: TGTGCCAGCAGGAGAGACAGGGGGCCCTACGAGCAGTACTTC.

J is TRBJ1-1 and V is TRBV9; 8 nucleotides line up with TRBD1. The CDR3 sequence is 18 residues long. Germline V gene sequence: CDR1 SGDLS, CDR2 YYNGEE. The V segment lost 3 bases and the J segment 1 base; nucleotides outside the gene matches: 14. The CDR3 DNA follows: TGTGCCAGCAGCGCCAGTCTATGGGCAGGGACAGGGAACACTGAAGCTTTCTTT. Residues: CASSASLWAGTGNTEAFF. Drawing the rest from reference TRBV9 and TRBJ1-1, the complete variable domain is DSGVTQTPKHLITATGQRVTLRCSPRSGDLSVYWYQQSLDQGLQFLIQYYNGEERAKGNILERFSAQQFPDLHSELNLSSLELGDSALYFCASSASLWAGTGNTEAFFGQGTRLTVV.

The genes are TRBV18 and TRBJ2-2; D perhaps matches TRBD1 (5 bases). This CDR3 has 15 amino acids. V lost 4 bases and J 3 bases, leaving 12 bases between the germline ends. The germline CDR1 and CDR2 sequences are KGHSH and LQKENI. This CDR3 is CASSLAGRYTGELFF. CDR3 nucleotide sequence: TGTGCCAGCTCACTCGCAGGGCGTTACACCGGGGAGCTGTTTTTT.

This chain connects TRBV6-1 to TRBJ2-5, with D tentatively TRBD1 (6 bases). This CDR3 contains 13 residues. Germline values: CDR1 MNHNS, CDR2 SASEGT. Between the trimmed V and J ends, which lost 7 bases and 1 base, there was a span of 10 bases. CDR3 protein: CASKDRTQETQYF. In nucleotides, the CDR3 is TGTGCCAGCAAAGACAGGACCCAAGAGACCCAGTACTTC.

The chain employs TRBV5-5 and TRBJ2-7, with D tentatively TRBD2 (6 bases). Trimming took 4 bases from V and 5 from J, leaving 10 bases between them. The germline CDR1 and CDR2 sequences are SGHKS and YYEKEE (reference sequence). CDR3 length: 12 residues. This CDR3 is CASSPWRDEQYF. The DNA for the CDR3 is TGTGCCAGCAGCCCATGGAGGGACGAGCAGTACTTC.

The rearrangement uses TRBV27 and TRBJ1-4; 8 bases line up with TRBD1. CDR1 MNHEY and CDR2 SMNVEV come from the germline V gene (reference sequence). Trimming took 7 bases from V and 6 from J; bases not matched to a gene: 7. This CDR3 contains 14 residues. The CDR3 sequence is CASTLTGADEKLFF. As DNA, the CDR3 is TGTGCCAGCACCCTGACAGGGGCGGATGAAAAACTGTTTTTT.

V and J are TRBV7-9 and TRBJ1-2, with TRBD1 identical over 8 bases. The CDR3 totals 16 residues. The germline V gene has CDR1 SEHNR and CDR2 FQNEAQ (reference sequence). V was clipped by 4 bases and J by 4 bases; unmatched bases: 11. The DNA of the CDR3 is TGTGCCAGCAGCTGGATTCGGGGGGGACAGGTCTATGGCTACACCTTC. It translates to CASSWIRGGQVYGYTF. Using reference TRBV7-9 and TRBJ1-2 for the parts outside the CDR3, the full variable domain is DTGVSQNPRHKITKRGQNVTFRCDPISEHNRLYWYRQTLGQGPEFLTYFQNEAQLEKSRLLSDRFSAERPKGSFSTLEIQRTEQGDSAMYLCASSWIRGGQVYGYTFGSGTRLTVV.

V gene TRBV29-1 combines with J gene TRBJ1-4; D unresolved. There are 15 residues in the CDR3. Trimming stripped 1 base from V and 5 bases from J, with 14 bases between. Per the germline V gene, CDR1 is SQVTM and CDR2 is ANQGSEA. The CDR3 nucleotides are TGCAGCGTTGAAGTTGGTGGCAGACTCAATGAAAAACTGTTTTTT. Residues: CSVEVGGRLNEKLFF.

The rearrangement links TRBV7-8 to TRBJ1-4; TRBD1 matches 9 bases. The V and J ends lost 2 bases and 2 bases, in that order; junction bases with no gene match: 12. There are 19 residues in the CDR3. Per the germline V gene, CDR1 is SGHVS and CDR2 is FQNEAQ. The CDR3 reads CASSLQIRDREATNEKLFF. CDR3 bases: TGTGCCAGCAGCTTACAAATTCGGGACAGGGAGGCGACTAATGAAAAACTGTTTTTT.

This clone showed up just once. This chain links TRBV7-3 with TRBJ2-7; the D is unclear. The V end lost 1 base, the J end lost 2 bases, and 6 bases lay between the germline ends. Germline V gene lookup returns CDR1 SGHTA and CDR2 FQGTGA. The CDR3 sequence is 13 residues long. CDR3 region: CASSLNKAYEQYF. CDR3 nucleotides: TGTGCCAGCAGCTTAAACAAAGCCTACGAGCAGTACTTC.